This is a list of T cell receptor beta chains from one sample in a study of T cell repertoires in cytomegalovirus infection. Which antigens these TCRs recognize remains unknown. Each CDR3 protein gets one entry after TCRdb re-called the reads with MiXCR. The sample comprises around 500,000 distinct CDR3 sequences, under 55% of which are singletons, and 43% rests with the top ten. This material consisted of cultured PBMCs, taken from culture after CMV antigen stimulation. The receptors originated from a human donor in good health (CMV status not recorded). Some clones in this sample may be carry-over from other donors' samples. Each CDR3 is given with its conserved first and last residue. Fields, in order: J gene, V gene, CDR3 protein.

j_call: TRBJ2-3
v_call: TRBV3-1
cdr3_aa: CASSQDLAPNLVGADTQYF

j_call: TRBJ1-1
v_call: TRBV10-3
cdr3_aa: CAISESTGLRVTEAFF

j_call: TRBJ2-7
v_call: TRBV20-1
cdr3_aa: CSAQGGTSGGAIPLEQYF

j_call: TRBJ2-1
v_call: TRBV10-3
cdr3_aa: CAISESSGRAFEQFF

j_call: TRBJ2-2
v_call: TRBV28
cdr3_aa: CASSLEIAGEELFF

j_call: TRBJ2-5
v_call: TRBV7-6
cdr3_aa: CASSLMFRGWGRETQYF

j_call: TRBJ2-7
v_call: TRBV7-6
cdr3_aa: CASSLRIAGGAYEQYF

j_call: TRBJ2-3
v_call: TRBV5-1
cdr3_aa: CASSLAEAQYF

j_call: TRBJ2-3
v_call: TRBV15
cdr3_aa: CATSRAPPTSGGPTDTQYF

j_call: TRBJ1-2
v_call: TRBV7-9
cdr3_aa: CASSLVPAYGYTF

j_call: TRBJ2-7
v_call: TRBV7-2
cdr3_aa: CASSLAGGGAAFGQYF

j_call: TRBJ2-2
v_call: TRBV7-8
cdr3_aa: CASRPGGPGELFF

j_call: TRBJ2-5
v_call: TRBV7-2
cdr3_aa: CASSQGLAAGTQYF

j_call: TRBJ2-5
v_call: TRBV11-3
cdr3_aa: CASSWPPGRWETQYF

j_call: TRBJ1-2
v_call: TRBV7-8
cdr3_aa: CASSTGTGPYGYTF

j_call: TRBJ2-1
v_call: TRBV12-3/TRBV12-4
cdr3_aa: CASSPSRGGEQFF

j_call: TRBJ2-5
v_call: TRBV7-2
cdr3_aa: CASSPPAEGTQYF

j_call: TRBJ1-6
v_call: TRBV27
cdr3_aa: CASSFGTPTGNSPLHF

j_call: TRBJ2-1
v_call: TRBV6-2/TRBV6-3
cdr3_aa: CASKRLQGNEQFF

j_call: TRBJ1-6
v_call: TRBV7-8
cdr3_aa: CASSLGTGFRSPLHF

j_call: TRBJ1-2
v_call: TRBV6-5
cdr3_aa: CASSRTGETYGYTF

j_call: TRBJ2-1
v_call: TRBV5-5
cdr3_aa: CASSWETRSYNEQFF

j_call: TRBJ2-3
v_call: TRBV20-1
cdr3_aa: CSALHGGRDTQYF

j_call: TRBJ2-5
v_call: TRBV11-2
cdr3_aa: CASSTSRVAQETQYF

j_call: TRBJ1-6
v_call: TRBV28
cdr3_aa: CASSFPETSSYNSPLHF

j_call: TRBJ2-1
v_call: TRBV7-2
cdr3_aa: CASSFGGALNHEQFF

j_call: TRBJ1-2
v_call: TRBV7-2
cdr3_aa: CASSWDRVGYTF

j_call: TRBJ1-5
v_call: TRBV28
cdr3_aa: CASSRTVYSNQPQHF

j_call: TRBJ2-7
v_call: TRBV7-2
cdr3_aa: CASSLSGRNSYEQYF

j_call: TRBJ2-5
v_call: TRBV12-3/TRBV12-4
cdr3_aa: CASSLTRKETQYF

j_call: TRBJ2-7
v_call: TRBV6-1
cdr3_aa: CASSRTGGDYEQYF

j_call: TRBJ2-1
v_call: TRBV6-2/TRBV6-3
cdr3_aa: CASALGLGYNEQFF

j_call: TRBJ2-3
v_call: TRBV6-5
cdr3_aa: CASTASWGDTQYF

j_call: TRBJ2-3
v_call: TRBV29-1
cdr3_aa: CSVDGITSTDTQYF

j_call: TRBJ2-7
v_call: TRBV10-3
cdr3_aa: CAISALGGKTTYEQYF

j_call: TRBJ2-1
v_call: TRBV7-9
cdr3_aa: CASTPQFPGAYNEQFF

j_call: TRBJ2-7
v_call: TRBV7-9
cdr3_aa: CASSLGSVTYEQYF

j_call: TRBJ2-7
v_call: TRBV11-2
cdr3_aa: CAGSLSTLSYEQYF

j_call: TRBJ2-6
v_call: TRBV7-2
cdr3_aa: CASRRKGLLAGANVLTF

j_call: TRBJ1-5
v_call: TRBV7-2
cdr3_aa: CASSPQFSGANQPQHF

j_call: TRBJ2-7
v_call: TRBV10-3
cdr3_aa: CAISEKGREQQYF

j_call: TRBJ2-3
v_call: TRBV7-9
cdr3_aa: CASSPRERDTQYF

j_call: TRBJ2-7
v_call: TRBV19
cdr3_aa: CASSRDRRGYEQYF

j_call: TRBJ2-2
v_call: TRBV5-4
cdr3_aa: CAAGGPNTGELFF

j_call: TRBJ2-1
v_call: TRBV5-1
cdr3_aa: CASSLGLAGAGNEQFF

j_call: TRBJ1-2
v_call: TRBV12-3/TRBV12-4
cdr3_aa: CASSSFPRSGYTF

j_call: TRBJ2-1
v_call: TRBV18
cdr3_aa: CASSLSGTVNDYNEQFF

j_call: TRBJ2-1
v_call: TRBV7-8
cdr3_aa: CASSFMSSYNEQFF

j_call: TRBJ1-5
v_call: TRBV7-2
cdr3_aa: CASSLEKASAQHF

j_call: TRBJ1-6
v_call: TRBV7-2
cdr3_aa: CASSLGTVYTPLHF

j_call: TRBJ1-3
v_call: TRBV4-3
cdr3_aa: CASSQAPGGNSGNTIYF

j_call: TRBJ1-5
v_call: TRBV18
cdr3_aa: CASSAGSNQPQHF

j_call: TRBJ1-1
v_call: TRBV7-6
cdr3_aa: CASSPLGTEAFF

j_call: TRBJ2-7
v_call: TRBV7-2
cdr3_aa: CASSLGRGIERYF

j_call: TRBJ2-3
v_call: TRBV18
cdr3_aa: CASSPTRVRGDTQYF